Listed below are T cell receptor beta chains from one sample, sequenced in a study of cytomegalovirus exposure and HLA in healthy donors. Profiling relied on immunoSEQ multiplex PCR, and the TCRdb table lists in-frame clones only, not all of them. This table lists around 60,000 clones. The sample was PBMCs. Receptor source: a woman younger than 35 in good health and CMV-seronegative. Both conserved end residues are part of each CDR3. The D gene is left open where the match is weak.

D,J,length,V,DNA,CDR3
-,TRBJ2-3,11,TRBV30,TGTGCCTGGAATAGAGCAGATACGCAGTATTTT,CAWNRADTQYF
-,TRBJ2-7,15,TRBV15,TGTGCCACCAGCCGAGGTCGGGGGGCCCCCTACGAGCAGTACTTC,CATSRGRGAPYEQYF
-,TRBJ2-1,13,TRBV6-5,TGTGCCAGCAGTTACCTTAGCGGCAATGAGCAGTTCTTC,CASSYLSGNEQFF
TRBD2,TRBJ2-5,17,TRBV5-4,TGTGCCAGCAGCTTGGGAGGGACTAGCGGGTGGAGGGAGACCCAGTACTTC,CASSLGGTSGWRETQYF
TRBD2,TRBJ2-3,17,TRBV9,TGTGCCAGCAGCTCTCGCGGGGCTAGCGGGGGCACAGATACGCAGTATTTT,CASSSRGASGGTDTQYF
-,TRBJ1-1,16,TRBV12-5,TGTGCTAGTGGCCCTTTTAGGCAGGGGTTGAACACTGAAGCTTTCTTT,CASGPFRQGLNTEAFF
-,TRBJ2-7,12,TRBV18,TGTGCCAGCTCACCACAGAGCTACGAGCAGTACTTC,CASSPQSYEQYF
-,TRBJ2-2,13,TRBV19,TGTGCCAGTAGTATTCAGGGCGACGGGGAGCTGTTTTTT,CASSIQGDGELFF
-,TRBJ2-3,14,TRBV6-1,TGTGCCAGCAGTGATCCGGGGGAAGGGGATACGCAGTATTTT,CASSDPGEGDTQYF
-,TRBJ1-1,16,TRBV29-1,TGCAGCGTCTATGGGACCATAAGGGGAGGTAACACTGAAGCTTTCTTT,CSVYGTIRGGNTEAFF
TRBD2,TRBJ2-7,17,TRBV7-9,TGTGCCAGCAGCTCAATCAGCGGGACCCTTGCAGGGTACGAGCAGTACTTC,CASSSISGTLAGYEQYF
-,TRBJ1-2,15,TRBV5-1,TGCGCCAGCAGCTTGGGTGACACACCCCACTATGGCTACACCTTC,CASSLGDTPHYGYTF
-,TRBJ2-7,12,TRBV6-6,TGTGCCAGCAGTTACACAACCTACGAGCAGTACTTC,CASSYTTYEQYF